The rows below give T cell receptor beta chains drawn from one sample of a study of T cell clusters in autoimmune cytopenias. From the multiplex PCR reads, TCRdb lists one entry per CDR3 protein and no DNA. The sample table includes roughly 6,900 distinct CDR3 sequences. The sample was also linked to a second study, of T cell repertoires in aging, cancer and after chemotherapy.

Sequencing was carried out using peripheral blood. These TCRs come from a human donor in good health. Both conserved end residues are part of each CDR3. Where a row states a size, it is once, few, many or the class of an expanded clone; other rows omit it.

J	V	size	CDR3
TRBJ2-2	TRBV19	large	CASTFQLSGELFF
TRBJ2-7	TRBV19	medium-sized	CASSHGQHYEQYF
TRBJ2-7	TRBV6-9	.	CASVPGLAGVAYEQYF
TRBJ2-5	TRBV5-5	.	CASRNYFLQETQYF
TRBJ2-7	TRBV29-1	medium-sized	CSVDRWGQDSYEQYF
TRBJ2-7	TRBV19	medium-sized	CASSSHRGQAYEQYF
TRBJ2-7	TRBV12-3/TRBV12-4	.	CASSPYSGVVRGEQYF
TRBJ1-6	TRBV6-5	.	CASSYSTQQGRNSPLHF
TRBJ1-4	TRBV5-6	.	CASASGRTNEKLFF
TRBJ2-2	TRBV7-6	.	CASSVSRSGELFF
TRBJ2-2	TRBV10-3	medium-sized	CAIAGLAGDGELFF
TRBJ1-4	TRBV19	.	CASSISGVKEKLFF
TRBJ2-7	TRBV19	medium-sized	CASSIIAGSSYEQYF
TRBJ2-1	TRBV27	medium-sized	CASSSPGTSGGYNEQFF
TRBJ1-4	TRBV10-3	.	CAIGTTNEKLFF
TRBJ1-2	TRBV6-5	.	CASSYSGRTYGYTF
TRBJ2-2	TRBV5-6	.	CASSLAPSGPSTGELFF
TRBJ2-3	TRBV6-4	medium-sized	CASSDSSGGTDTQYF
TRBJ2-7	TRBV6-6	.	CASSRGQGGYEQYF
TRBJ2-1	TRBV6-5	medium-sized	CASRTSGGASYNEQFF
TRBJ2-7	TRBV6-5	.	CASRVAGDSLYEQYF
TRBJ2-3	TRBV7-6	.	CASSPTPNSGPDTQYF
TRBJ2-5	TRBV12-3/TRBV12-4	.	CASSFEGDRGGWETQYF
TRBJ2-5	TRBV6-1	.	CASSETGIETQYF
TRBJ1-4	TRBV29-1	medium-sized	CSVEDGRGAEKLFF
TRBJ2-1	TRBV19	large	CASSIGDNEQFF
TRBJ2-5	TRBV19	medium-sized	CASSMGRGATAFQETQYF
TRBJ1-1	TRBV7-2	.	CASSGQGDTEAFF
TRBJ1-4	TRBV5-4	medium-sized	CASSVQGAATNEKLFF
TRBJ1-1	TRBV6-4	.	CASVSFGEADTEAFF
TRBJ2-1	TRBV12-3/TRBV12-4	.	CASSTGSSYNEQFF
TRBJ1-2	TRBV7-9	.	CASSLDSYGYTF
TRBJ2-3	TRBV19	medium-sized	CASSIGGWGGPSTDTQYF
TRBJ1-4	TRBV30	.	CAWALNEKLFF
TRBJ2-7	TRBV5-4	.	CASSWGGRSYEQYF
TRBJ1-2	TRBV15	medium-sized	CATSLNRGLNYGYTF
TRBJ2-2	TRBV10-3	.	CAISESGRTGELFF
TRBJ2-1	TRBV5-1	.	CASSFRDSYDGEQFF
TRBJ1-3	TRBV19	.	CASSEYLFRDVSGNTIYF
TRBJ2-5	TRBV19	medium-sized	CASSSPEQETQYF
TRBJ2-7	TRBV6-2/TRBV6-3	.	CASSYSGRAYEQYF
TRBJ1-1	TRBV27	.	CASSNRGVYTEAFF
TRBJ2-7	TRBV29-1	medium-sized	CSVEDQKANSYEQYF
TRBJ2-7	TRBV5-5	.	CASSLPSGGSYEQYF
TRBJ2-5	TRBV18	.	CASSPRDRGETQYF
TRBJ2-5	TRBV18	.	CASSPTPGRTQETQYF
TRBJ1-4	TRBV15	medium-sized	CATSRGTGGEKLFF
TRBJ2-5	TRBV5-6	medium-sized	CASSDQVWDSQETQYF
TRBJ2-1	TRBV24-1	.	CATSDLKQVNEQFF
TRBJ1-1	TRBV19	.	CASSIDRGKSTEAFF
TRBJ2-3	TRBV6-1	.	CASSEAGTGGADTQYF
TRBJ2-3	TRBV6-4	.	CASSEEPGGPDTQYF
TRBJ2-2	TRBV6-5	medium-sized	CASSRSSGGTGELFF
TRBJ2-1	TRBV19	.	CANQSGRMSGGPYNEQFF
TRBJ1-4	TRBV5-6	.	CASSGTVNEKLFF